This T cell receptor beta chain was identified during a study of T-cell memory formation after mild COVID-19. Trimming removed 5 bases from V and 6 bases from J, with 11 bases in between. CDR3 length: 13 amino acids. CDR1 and CDR2 (germline): KGHDR, SFDVKD. MiXCR, applied by TCRdb to the 5' RACE reads, yields one record per CDR3 protein. The sample lists about 430,000 distinct CDR3 sequences, 15% to 20% occurring once. Ten or more counts support this clonotype. The TCR comes from a young man who had mild COVID-19 (a few samples of this study predate the infection). Cell type and time point are not known. The gene calls are TRBV24-1 and TRBJ2-3; no clear D gene. Sequenced input: PBMCs or a T cell subset sorted from them (not recorded which). For the CDR3, the DNA is TGTGCCACCAGTGCCTATGGGGTGGATACGCAGTATTTT. It specifies CATSAYGVDTQYF.